The text below deals with one T cell receptor (beta chain). Germline V gene data show CDR1 as ENHRY and CDR2 as SYGVKD. V was clipped by 1 base and J by 2 bases, with 6 bases between them. The CDR3 covers 13 residues. Sequenced by immunoSEQ multiplex PCR; TCRdb stores in-frame clones only, minus some. The table records 120,000 to 150,000 clones, 65% to 85% of them present only once. The data belong to a study of blood T cell repertoires in COVID-19. The clonotype comes from a man aged 25-45 years with COVID-19, enrolled during active disease. The sample taken for sequencing was peripheral blood. The chain couples TRBV10-3 to TRBJ2-7, with D hard to call. CDR3 nucleotide sequence: TGTGCCATCAGTGAGTTAACGGCCTACGAGCAGTACTTC. Translating it yields CAISELTAYEQYF.